This TCR beta chain was sequenced for a study of blood T cell repertoires in COVID-19. About the research overall: T cells, B-cell-depleted T cells, or PBMCs provided the cDNA or gDNA that served as material.

Germline values: CDR1 SGHKS, CDR2 YYEKEE (reference sequence). The V gene end was trimmed by 2 bases and the J gene end by 4 bases; junction bases not matched to a gene: 2. There are 14 residues in the CDR3. Source study methods: For nucleated cells, counts were estimated from reference gene primer amplification. Produced via immunoSEQ multiplex PCR; TCRdb's table is partial and in-frame only. Clonal size and the V and J genes are those of that table, whereas D and trimming came from the DNA. The data show roughly 230,000 clones, roughly 87% seen once. The specimen was peripheral blood. The TCR was taken from a woman between 40 and 55 years old who had recovered from COVID-19. The V gene is TRBV5-5, the J gene TRBJ2-3; 9 bases agree with TRBD1. CDR3 sequence: CASSFGTGSDTQYF. The CDR3 DNA follows: TGTGCCAGCAGCTTCGGGACAGGGTCAGATACGCAGTATTTT.